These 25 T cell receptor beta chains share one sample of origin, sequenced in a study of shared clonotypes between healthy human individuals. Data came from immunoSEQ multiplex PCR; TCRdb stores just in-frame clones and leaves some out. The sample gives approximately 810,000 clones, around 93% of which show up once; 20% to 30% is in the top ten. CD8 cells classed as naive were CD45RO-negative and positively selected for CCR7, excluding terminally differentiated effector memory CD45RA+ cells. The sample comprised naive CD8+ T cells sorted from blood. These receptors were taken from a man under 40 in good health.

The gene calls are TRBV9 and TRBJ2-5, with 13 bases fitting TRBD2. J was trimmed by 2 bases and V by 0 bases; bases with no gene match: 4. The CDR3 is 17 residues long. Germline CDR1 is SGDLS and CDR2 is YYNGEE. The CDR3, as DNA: TGTGCCAGCAGCGTAGGGACTAGCGGGAGTTCTCAAGAGACCCAGTACTTC. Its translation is CASSVGTSGSSQETQYF.

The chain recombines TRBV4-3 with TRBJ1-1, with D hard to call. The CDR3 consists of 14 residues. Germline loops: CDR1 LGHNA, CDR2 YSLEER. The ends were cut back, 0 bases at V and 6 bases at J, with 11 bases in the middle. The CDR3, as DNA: TGCGCCAGCAGCCAAGATGGAGTGATGGCTGAAGCTTTCTTT. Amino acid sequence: CASSQDGVMAEAFF.

CDR3: CGVGENQPQHF. CDR3 DNA sequence: TGTGGAGTAGGAGAAAATCAGCCCCAGCATTTT. This chain connects TRBV28 to TRBJ1-5; D is unresolved. The V gene's germline CDR1 is MDHEN and CDR2 SYDVKM. CDR3 length: 11 residues. Drawing the rest from reference TRBV28 and TRBJ1-5, the complete variable domain is DVKVTQSSRYLVKRTGEKVFLECVQDMDHENMFWYRQDPGLGLRLIYFSYDVKMKEKGDIPEGYSVSREKKERFSLILESASTNQTSMYLCGVGENQPQHFGDGTRLSIL.

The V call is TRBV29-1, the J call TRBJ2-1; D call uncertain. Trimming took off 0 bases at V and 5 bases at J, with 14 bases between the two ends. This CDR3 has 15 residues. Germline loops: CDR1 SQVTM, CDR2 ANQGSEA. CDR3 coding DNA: TGCAGCGTTGAAGATCTCACGACGGAGAACAATGAGCAGTTCTTC. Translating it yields CSVEDLTTENNEQFF.

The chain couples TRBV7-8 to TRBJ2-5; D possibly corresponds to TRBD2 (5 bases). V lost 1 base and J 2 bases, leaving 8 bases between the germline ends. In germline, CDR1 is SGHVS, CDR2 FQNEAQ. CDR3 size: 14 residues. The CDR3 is CASSLGPGQETQYF. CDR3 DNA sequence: TGTGCCAGCAGCTTAGGGCCGGGGCAAGAGACCCAGTACTTC.

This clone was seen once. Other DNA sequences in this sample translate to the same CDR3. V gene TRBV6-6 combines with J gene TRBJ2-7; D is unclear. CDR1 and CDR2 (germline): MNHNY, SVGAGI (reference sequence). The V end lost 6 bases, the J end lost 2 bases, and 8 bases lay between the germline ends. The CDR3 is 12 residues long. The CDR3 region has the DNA TGTGCCAGCAGGGCCCTTACCTACGAGCAGTACTTC. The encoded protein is CASRALTYEQYF.

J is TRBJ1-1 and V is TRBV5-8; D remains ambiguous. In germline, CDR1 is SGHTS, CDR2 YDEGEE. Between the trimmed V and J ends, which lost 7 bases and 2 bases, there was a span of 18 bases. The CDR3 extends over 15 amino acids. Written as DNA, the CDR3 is TGTGCCAGCGGATTAGCTGCCCTGGAAAACACTGAAGCTTTCTTT. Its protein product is CASGLAALENTEAFF.

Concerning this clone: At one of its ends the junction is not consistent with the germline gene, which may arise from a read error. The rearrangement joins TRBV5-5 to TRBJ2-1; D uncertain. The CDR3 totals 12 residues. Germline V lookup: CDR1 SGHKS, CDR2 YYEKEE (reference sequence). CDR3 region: CASTLERNEQFF. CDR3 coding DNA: TGTGCCAGCACCTTGGAACGCAATGAGCAGTTCTTC.

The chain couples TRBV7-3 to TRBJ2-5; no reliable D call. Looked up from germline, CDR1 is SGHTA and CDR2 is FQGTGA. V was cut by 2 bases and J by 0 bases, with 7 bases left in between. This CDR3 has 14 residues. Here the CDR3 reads CASSLSPYQETQYF. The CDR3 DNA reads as TGTGCCAGCAGCTTATCCCCCTACCAAGAGACCCAGTACTTC. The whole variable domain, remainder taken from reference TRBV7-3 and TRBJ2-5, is GAGVSQTPSNKVTEKGKYVELRCDPISGHTALYWYRQSLGQGPEFLIYFQGTGAADDSGLPNDRFFAVRPEGSVSTLKIQRTERGDSAVYLCASSLSPYQETQYFGPGTRLLVL.

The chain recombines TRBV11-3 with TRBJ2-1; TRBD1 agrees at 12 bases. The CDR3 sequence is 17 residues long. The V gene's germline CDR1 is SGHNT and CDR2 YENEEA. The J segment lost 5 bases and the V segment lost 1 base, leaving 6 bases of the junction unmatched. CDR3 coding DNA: TGTGCCAGCAGCTTAGGGCGGGACAGGGGGCTTCACAATGAGCAGTTCTTC. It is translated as CASSLGRDRGLHNEQFF.

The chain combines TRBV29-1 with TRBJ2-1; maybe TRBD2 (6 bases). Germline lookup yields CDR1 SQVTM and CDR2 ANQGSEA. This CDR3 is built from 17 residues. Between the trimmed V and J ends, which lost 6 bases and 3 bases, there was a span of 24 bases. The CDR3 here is CSVAGTTTSRSYNEQFF. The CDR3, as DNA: TGCAGCGTAGCCGGGACCACAACTAGCCGCAGCTACAATGAGCAGTTCTTC.

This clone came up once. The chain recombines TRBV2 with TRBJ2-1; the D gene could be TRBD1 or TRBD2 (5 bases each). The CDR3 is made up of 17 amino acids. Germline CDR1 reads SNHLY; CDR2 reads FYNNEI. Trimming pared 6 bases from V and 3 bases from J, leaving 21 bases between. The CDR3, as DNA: TGTGCCAGCAGCCGCGGACCTTCGGGGCAGGGCTACAATGAGCAGTTCTTC. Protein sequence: CASSRGPSGQGYNEQFF.

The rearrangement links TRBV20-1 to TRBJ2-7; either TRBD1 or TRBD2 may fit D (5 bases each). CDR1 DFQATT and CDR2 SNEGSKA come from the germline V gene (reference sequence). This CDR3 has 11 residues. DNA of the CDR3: TGCAGCTCAGTTTGGGGGACCGAGCAGTACTTC. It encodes CSSVWGTEQYF.

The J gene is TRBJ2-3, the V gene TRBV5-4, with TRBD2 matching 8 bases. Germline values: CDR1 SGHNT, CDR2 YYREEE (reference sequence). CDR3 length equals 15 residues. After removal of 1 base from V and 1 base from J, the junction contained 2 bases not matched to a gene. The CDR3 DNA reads TGTGCCAGCAGCTTGAAAGCGGGAGGCACAGATACGCAGTATTTT. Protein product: CASSLKAGGTDTQYF. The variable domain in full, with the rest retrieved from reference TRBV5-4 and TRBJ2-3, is ETGVTQSPTHLIKTRGQQVTLRCSSQSGHNTVSWYQQALGQGPQFIFQYYREEENGRGNFPPRFSGLQFPNYSSELNVNALELDDSALYLCASSLKAGGTDTQYFGPGTRLTVL.

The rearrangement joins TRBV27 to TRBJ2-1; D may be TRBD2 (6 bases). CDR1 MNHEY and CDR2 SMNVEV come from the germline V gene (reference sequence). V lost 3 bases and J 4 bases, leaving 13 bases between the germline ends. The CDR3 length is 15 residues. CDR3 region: CASSLLVAAYNEQFF. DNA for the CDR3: TGTGCCAGCAGTTTGTTGGTAGCGGCTTACAATGAGCAGTTCTTC.

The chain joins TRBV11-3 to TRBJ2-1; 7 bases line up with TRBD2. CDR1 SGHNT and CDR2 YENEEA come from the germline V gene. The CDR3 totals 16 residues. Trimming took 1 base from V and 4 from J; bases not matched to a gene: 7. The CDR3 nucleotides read TGTGCCAGCAGCTTAGTTGGCGGGAGCTTATACAATGAGCAGTTCTTC. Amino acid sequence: CASSLVGGSLYNEQFF.

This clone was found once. As DNA, the CDR3 is TGTGCCAGCAGTTCCGGACAGGGGGCCAATGAGCAGTTCTTC. Its translation: CASSSGQGANEQFF. The chain carries TRBV7-6 and TRBJ2-1; 11 nucleotides agree with TRBD1. From germline, CDR1 is SGHVS and CDR2 FNYEAQ. V lost 6 bases, J lost 6 bases, and 4 bases stayed unmatched. The CDR3 spans 14 residues. The full variable domain, rest sourced from reference TRBV7-6 and TRBJ2-1, is GAGVSQSPRYKVTKRGQDVALRCDPISGHVSLYWYRQALGQGPEFLTYFNYEAQQDKSGLPNDRFSAERPEGSISTLTIQRTEQRDSAMYRCASSSGQGANEQFFGPGTRLTVL.

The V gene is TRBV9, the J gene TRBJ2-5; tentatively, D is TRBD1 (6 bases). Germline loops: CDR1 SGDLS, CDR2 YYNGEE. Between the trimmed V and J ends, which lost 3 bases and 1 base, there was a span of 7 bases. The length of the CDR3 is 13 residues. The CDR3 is CASSGGLQETQYF. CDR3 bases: TGTGCCAGCAGCGGGGGGCTCCAAGAGACCCAGTACTTC.

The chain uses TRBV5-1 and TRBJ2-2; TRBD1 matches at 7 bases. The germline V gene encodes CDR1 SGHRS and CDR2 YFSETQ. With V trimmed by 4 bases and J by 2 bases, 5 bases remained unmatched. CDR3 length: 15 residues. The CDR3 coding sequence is TGCGCCAGCAGCCAAACAGGGGAAAACACCGGGGAGCTGTTTTTT. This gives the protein CASSQTGENTGELFF.

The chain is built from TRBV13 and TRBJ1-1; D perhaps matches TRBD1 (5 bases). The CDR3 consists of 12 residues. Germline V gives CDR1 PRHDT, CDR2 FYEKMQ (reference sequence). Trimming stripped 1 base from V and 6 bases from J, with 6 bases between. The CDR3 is CASSLDRPEAFF. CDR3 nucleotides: TGTGCCAGCAGCTTAGACAGGCCTGAAGCTTTCTTT.

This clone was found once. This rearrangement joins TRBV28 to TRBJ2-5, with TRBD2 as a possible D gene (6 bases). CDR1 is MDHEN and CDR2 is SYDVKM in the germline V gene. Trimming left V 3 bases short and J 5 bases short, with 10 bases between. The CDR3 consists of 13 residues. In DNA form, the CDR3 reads TGTGCCAGCAGTTTGGAGGGTACGGAGACCCAGTACTTC. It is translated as CASSLEGTETQYF.

Here the CDR3 DNA reads TGTGCCAGCAGGCTACAGGAGAACTACGAGCAGTACTTC. Translating it yields CASRLQENYEQYF. J is TRBJ2-7 and V is TRBV28; perhaps TRBD1 as D (5 bases). This CDR3 region has 13 residues. Germline-derived CDR1 and CDR2 are MDHEN and SYDVKM. The V end lost 6 bases, the J end lost 3 bases, and 12 bases lay between the germline ends.

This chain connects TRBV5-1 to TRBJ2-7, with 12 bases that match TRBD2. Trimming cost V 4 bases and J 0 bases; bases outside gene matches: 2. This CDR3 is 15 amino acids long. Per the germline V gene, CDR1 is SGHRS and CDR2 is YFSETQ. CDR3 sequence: CASSMGLAGSYEQYF. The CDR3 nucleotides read TGCGCCAGCAGCATGGGACTAGCGGGCTCCTACGAGCAGTACTTC.

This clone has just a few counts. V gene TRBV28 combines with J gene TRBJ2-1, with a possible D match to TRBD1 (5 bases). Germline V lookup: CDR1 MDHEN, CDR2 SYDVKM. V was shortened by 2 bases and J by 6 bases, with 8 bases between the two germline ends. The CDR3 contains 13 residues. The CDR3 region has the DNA TGTGCCAGCAGTTTACCAGGGATCAATGAGCAGTTCTTC. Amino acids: CASSLPGINEQFF.

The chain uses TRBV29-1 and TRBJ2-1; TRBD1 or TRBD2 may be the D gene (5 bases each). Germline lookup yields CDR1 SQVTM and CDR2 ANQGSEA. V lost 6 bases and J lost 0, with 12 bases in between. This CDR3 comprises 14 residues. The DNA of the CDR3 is TGCAGCGTACCGGGACCCCACTCCTACAATGAGCAGTTCTTC. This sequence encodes CSVPGPHSYNEQFF.